This is a list of T cell receptor beta chains from one sample in a study of cytotoxic CD8 clonotypes in ibrutinib-treated CLL. The protocol was immunoSEQ multiplex PCR, while the TCRdb copy is restricted to in-frame clones and leaves out a portion. The data contain around 130,000 clones, around 84% of them seen just once; the ten biggest clones take up 3.3%. This specimen was PBMCs, taken after 24 months of ibrutinib treatment. Receptors originate from a human donor with chronic lymphocytic leukemia. CDR3s include the opening cysteine and the closing phenylalanine or tryptophan. The order of the fields is D gene, V gene, J gene, clone size, CDR3 DNA, CDR3 protein. A D gene is named only where the DNA matches it firmly. Size values are once, few and many counts, or a class for expanded clones, and some rows have none.

d_gene: -
v_gene: TRBV4-3
j_gene: TRBJ2-6
abundance: -
CDR3nt: TGCGCCAGCAGCCAAGACAGGCGTAGAGGGTCAGGAGGGGCCAACGTCCTGACTTTC
CDR3aa: CASSQDRRRGSGGANVLTF

d_gene: -
v_gene: TRBV10-2
j_gene: TRBJ2-7
abundance: -
CDR3nt: TGCGCCAGCAGTGAGGTTGGCCACAGGGAGCAGTACTTC
CDR3aa: CASSEVGHREQYF

d_gene: TRBD1
v_gene: TRBV18
j_gene: TRBJ2-5
abundance: -
CDR3nt: TGTGCCAGCTCACGATTCCCGGGACAGCAAGAGTGGACCCAGTACTTC
CDR3aa: CASSRFPGQQEWTQYF

d_gene: -
v_gene: TRBV12-5
j_gene: TRBJ2-2
abundance: -
CDR3nt: TGTGCTAGTGGTTTGGGTCAGCGTAAGGACGGGGAGCTGTTTTTT
CDR3aa: CASGLGQRKDGELFF

d_gene: TRBD1
v_gene: TRBV7-6
j_gene: TRBJ2-5
abundance: -
CDR3nt: TGTGCCAGCAGCTCCGGACAGGGGGCGGGAGAGACCCAGTACTTC
CDR3aa: CASSSGQGAGETQYF

d_gene: -
v_gene: TRBV6-5
j_gene: TRBJ1-1
abundance: -
CDR3nt: TGTGCCAGCAGTTACTTGGGGGTCAGGGACAACACTGAAGCTTTCTTT
CDR3aa: CASSYLGVRDNTEAFF

d_gene: -
v_gene: TRBV5-4
j_gene: TRBJ1-1
abundance: once
CDR3nt: TGTGCCAGCAGCTTGACAGGGTTGGGCACTGAAGCTTTCTTT
CDR3aa: CASSLTGLGTEAFF

d_gene: -
v_gene: TRBV9
j_gene: TRBJ1-2
abundance: -
CDR3nt: TGTGCCAGCAGCGTAGGAAGGGGCCTGGATGGCTATGGCTACACCTTC
CDR3aa: CASSVGRGLDGYGYTF

d_gene: -
v_gene: TRBV4-1
j_gene: TRBJ2-7
abundance: -
CDR3nt: TGCGCCAGCAGCCAATCCGGGACGAGGATGGGCGAGCAGTACTTC
CDR3aa: CASSQSGTRMGEQYF

d_gene: -
v_gene: TRBV5-1
j_gene: TRBJ1-6
abundance: -
CDR3nt: TGCGCCAGCAGCGCCGCTTTGGCGCGGAATTCACCCCTCCACTTT
CDR3aa: CASSAALARNSPLHF

d_gene: TRBD2
v_gene: TRBV7-2
j_gene: TRBJ2-5
abundance: once
CDR3nt: TGTGCCAGCAGCTTAGGAGCGGGGGGTCAAGAGACCCAGTACTTC
CDR3aa: CASSLGAGGQETQYF

d_gene: -
v_gene: TRBV6-5
j_gene: TRBJ2-7
abundance: -
CDR3nt: TGTGCCAGCGGGCAGGGAACCTACGAGCAGTACTTC
CDR3aa: CASGQGTYEQYF

d_gene: -
v_gene: TRBV6-5
j_gene: TRBJ1-5
abundance: -
CDR3nt: TGTGCCAGCGGTTGGGGTCAGCCCCAGCATTTT
CDR3aa: CASGWGQPQHF

d_gene: -
v_gene: TRBV30
j_gene: TRBJ1-6
abundance: -
CDR3nt: TGTGCCTGGGATCCGGGACGGATAAGCTCCTATAATTCACCCCTCCACTTT
CDR3aa: CAWDPGRISSYNSPLHF

d_gene: TRBD2
v_gene: TRBV6-5
j_gene: TRBJ2-7
abundance: -
CDR3nt: TGTGCCAGCAGGTACGCCGGTGGGGGGGACGAGCAGTACTTC
CDR3aa: CASRYAGGGDEQYF

d_gene: -
v_gene: TRBV19
j_gene: TRBJ2-6
abundance: -
CDR3nt: TGTGCCAGTAGTATAGGAGTGGCAGACCTCTCTGGGGCCAACGTCCTGACTTTC
CDR3aa: CASSIGVADLSGANVLTF

d_gene: TRBD1
v_gene: TRBV6-1
j_gene: TRBJ2-2
abundance: once
CDR3nt: TGTGCCAGCAGTGCCAGACAGGGGGCGGTCGGGGAGCTGTTTTTT
CDR3aa: CASSARQGAVGELFF

d_gene: -
v_gene: TRBV5-8
j_gene: TRBJ2-5
abundance: -
CDR3nt: TGTGCCAGCAGCTTGGTTACGATCGCACAAGAGACCCAGTACTTC
CDR3aa: CASSLVTIAQETQYF

d_gene: TRBD1
v_gene: TRBV6-5
j_gene: TRBJ1-2
abundance: -
CDR3nt: TGTGCCAGCAGCAGGGACAGCAGATATGGCTACACCTTC
CDR3aa: CASSRDSRYGYTF

d_gene: -
v_gene: TRBV7-2
j_gene: TRBJ1-2
abundance: once
CDR3nt: TGTGCCAGCAGCTTAGCCCTGGCAGGAGCTAACTATGGCTACACCTTC
CDR3aa: CASSLALAGANYGYTF

d_gene: TRBD2
v_gene: TRBV6-6
j_gene: TRBJ2-1
abundance: -
CDR3nt: TGTGCCAGCAACTATTTCGGGGGGGGTAATGAGCAGTTCTTC
CDR3aa: CASNYFGGGNEQFF

d_gene: -
v_gene: TRBV7-9
j_gene: TRBJ1-6
abundance: -
CDR3nt: TGTGCCAGCAGCTTAGGGACAGTGGATTCACCCCTCCACTTT
CDR3aa: CASSLGTVDSPLHF

d_gene: -
v_gene: TRBV27
j_gene: TRBJ1-1
abundance: -
CDR3nt: TGTGCCAGCAGTTTATCGCGGGGGACCTTGAACACTGAAGCTTTCTTT
CDR3aa: CASSLSRGTLNTEAFF

d_gene: -
v_gene: TRBV7-2
j_gene: TRBJ2-2
abundance: -
CDR3nt: TGTGCCAGCAGCTTAGACAGTCTCACCGGGGAGCTGTTTTTT
CDR3aa: CASSLDSLTGELFF

d_gene: TRBD1
v_gene: TRBV11-2
j_gene: TRBJ1-1
abundance: -
CDR3nt: TGTGCCAGCAGCTCCCGTTTCAGGACAGGGGTTATGAACACTGAAGCTTTCTTT
CDR3aa: CASSSRFRTGVMNTEAFF

d_gene: -
v_gene: TRBV6-5
j_gene: TRBJ2-7
abundance: -
CDR3nt: TGTGCCAGCAGGCGGGGGCGCGAGGTCGAGCAGTACTTC
CDR3aa: CASRRGREVEQYF

d_gene: -
v_gene: TRBV7-6
j_gene: TRBJ2-3
abundance: -
CDR3nt: TGTGCCAGCAGCTTAGGGCCGGATTTGACAGATACGCAGTATTTT
CDR3aa: CASSLGPDLTDTQYF

d_gene: TRBD1
v_gene: TRBV5-1
j_gene: TRBJ1-2
abundance: -
CDR3nt: TGCGCCAGCAGCTTGGATGGACAGGGTGGCTATGGCTACACCTTC
CDR3aa: CASSLDGQGGYGYTF

d_gene: TRBD1
v_gene: TRBV7-9
j_gene: TRBJ1-2
abundance: -
CDR3nt: TGTGCCAGCAGCTTCCAGGGGGTCAGCGGCTACACCTTC
CDR3aa: CASSFQGVSGYTF

d_gene: -
v_gene: TRBV18
j_gene: TRBJ2-2
abundance: -
CDR3nt: TGTGCCAGCTCAAGCATTGCGAACACCGGGGAGCTGTTTTTT
CDR3aa: CASSSIANTGELFF

d_gene: -
v_gene: TRBV30
j_gene: TRBJ1-3
abundance: -
CDR3nt: TGTGCCTGGACCGAACTGGAGGGGGACCCTGGAAACACCATATATTTT
CDR3aa: CAWTELEGDPGNTIYF

d_gene: -
v_gene: TRBV18
j_gene: TRBJ2-7
abundance: -
CDR3nt: TGTGCCAGCTCACCATCCCGGGTCTCCCAATACGAGCAGTACTTC
CDR3aa: CASSPSRVSQYEQYF

d_gene: TRBD1
v_gene: TRBV5-6
j_gene: TRBJ1-2
abundance: -
CDR3nt: TGTGCCAGCAGCCTGCTGGGGACAGGGGGCAGGGTAAATGGCTACACCTTC
CDR3aa: CASSLLGTGGRVNGYTF

d_gene: -
v_gene: TRBV11-3
j_gene: TRBJ2-2
abundance: -
CDR3nt: TGTGCCAGCAGCTTAGTTGGAGGAGGAGGCACCGGGGAGCTGTTTTTT
CDR3aa: CASSLVGGGGTGELFF

d_gene: -
v_gene: TRBV19
j_gene: TRBJ1-4
abundance: -
CDR3nt: TGTGCCAGTAGGGAGGACGCAACTAATGAAAAACTGTTTTTT
CDR3aa: CASREDATNEKLFF